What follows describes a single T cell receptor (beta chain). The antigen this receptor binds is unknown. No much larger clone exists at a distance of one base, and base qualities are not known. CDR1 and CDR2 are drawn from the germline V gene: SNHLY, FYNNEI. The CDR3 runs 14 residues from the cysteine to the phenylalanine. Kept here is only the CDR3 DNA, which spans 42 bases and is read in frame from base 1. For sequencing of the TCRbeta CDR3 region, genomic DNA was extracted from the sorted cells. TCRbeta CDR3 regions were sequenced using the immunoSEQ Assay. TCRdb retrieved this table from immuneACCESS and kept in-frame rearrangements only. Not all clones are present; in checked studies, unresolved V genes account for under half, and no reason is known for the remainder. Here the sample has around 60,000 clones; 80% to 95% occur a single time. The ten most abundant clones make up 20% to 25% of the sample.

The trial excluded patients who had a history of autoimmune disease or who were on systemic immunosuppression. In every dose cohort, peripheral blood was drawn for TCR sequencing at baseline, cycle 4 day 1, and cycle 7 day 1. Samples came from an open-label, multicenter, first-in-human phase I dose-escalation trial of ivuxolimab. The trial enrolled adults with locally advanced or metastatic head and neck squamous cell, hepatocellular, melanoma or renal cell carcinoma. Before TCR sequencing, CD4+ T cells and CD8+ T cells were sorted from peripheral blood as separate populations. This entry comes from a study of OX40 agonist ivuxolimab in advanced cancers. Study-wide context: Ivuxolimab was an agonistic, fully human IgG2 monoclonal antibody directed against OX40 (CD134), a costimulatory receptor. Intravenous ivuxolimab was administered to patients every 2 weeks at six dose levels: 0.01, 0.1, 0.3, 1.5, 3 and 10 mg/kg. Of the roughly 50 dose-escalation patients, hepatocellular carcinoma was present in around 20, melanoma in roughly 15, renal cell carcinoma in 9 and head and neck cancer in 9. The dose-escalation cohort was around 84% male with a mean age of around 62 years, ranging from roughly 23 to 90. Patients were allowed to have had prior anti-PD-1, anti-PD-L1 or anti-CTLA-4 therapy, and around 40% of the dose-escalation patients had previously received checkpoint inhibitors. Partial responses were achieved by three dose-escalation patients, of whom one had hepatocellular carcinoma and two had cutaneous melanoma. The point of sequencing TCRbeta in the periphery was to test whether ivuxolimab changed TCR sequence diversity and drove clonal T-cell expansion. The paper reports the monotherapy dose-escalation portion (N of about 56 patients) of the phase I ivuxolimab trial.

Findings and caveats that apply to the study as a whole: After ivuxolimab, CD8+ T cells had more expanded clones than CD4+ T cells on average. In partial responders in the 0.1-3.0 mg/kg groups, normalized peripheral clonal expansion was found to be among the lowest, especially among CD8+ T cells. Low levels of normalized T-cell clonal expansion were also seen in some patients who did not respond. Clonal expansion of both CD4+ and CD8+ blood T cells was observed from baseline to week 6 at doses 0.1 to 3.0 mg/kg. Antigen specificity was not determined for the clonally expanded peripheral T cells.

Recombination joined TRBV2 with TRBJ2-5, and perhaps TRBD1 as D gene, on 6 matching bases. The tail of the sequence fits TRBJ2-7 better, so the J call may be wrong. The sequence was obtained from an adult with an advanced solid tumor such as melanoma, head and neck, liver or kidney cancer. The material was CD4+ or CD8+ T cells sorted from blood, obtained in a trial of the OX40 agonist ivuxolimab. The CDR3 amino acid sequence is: CASSDNRESYEQYF. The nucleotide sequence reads TGTGCCAGCAGTGATAACAGGGAATCCTACGAGCAGTACTTC.